One sample yielded the 10 T cell receptor beta chains listed below, sequenced in a study of a mutant IDH1 vaccine in newly diagnosed glioma. The sample's time point: baseline, week 1 (first vaccination visit). Sample treatment: pre-vaccination baseline after standard-of-care therapy. Measured with immunoSEQ multiplex PCR; TCRdb has only the in-frame clones, and not every one. Among roughly 71,000 clones, 80% to 90% were seen once, and the ten largest hold 2.9%. This specimen consisted of PBMCs, obtained from a glioma patient treated with radiotherapy, temozolomide or both. Receptors were obtained from a man aged 25 to 40 with glioma.

V usage is TRBV6-6 and J usage is TRBJ1-2; 8 bases align to TRBD1. CDR3 length: 14 amino acids. From germline, CDR1 is MNHNY and CDR2 SVGAGI (reference sequence). J gave up 7 bases and V 2 bases, and 6 bases lay outside the gene matches. The DNA of the CDR3 is TGTGCCAGCAGTTACAGGCAGGGGGCCGGTGGCTACACCTTC. This translates into CASSYRQGAGGYTF.

This chain connects TRBV7-9 to TRBJ1-1; D gene uncertain. The CDR3 is made up of 12 amino acids. V was clipped by 5 bases and J by 6 bases, with 10 bases between them. Germline V CDR1 and CDR2: SEHNR, FQNEAQ (reference sequence). The CDR3 region is CASSKDSPEAFF. The CDR3 nucleotides are TGTGCCAGCAGCAAGGACTCCCCTGAAGCTTTCTTT.

This clone has just one count. V and J are TRBV13 and TRBJ1-1; 9 bases match TRBD1. Germline trimming cut 6 bases from V and 1 base from J; bases unmatched to any gene: 15. The germline CDR1 and CDR2 sequences are PRHDT and FYEKMQ (reference sequence). CDR3 length: 18 amino acids. This CDR3 is CASRGLGDRELANTEAFF. Written as DNA, the CDR3 is TGTGCCAGCAGGGGGTTGGGGGACAGGGAATTGGCGAACACTGAAGCTTTCTTT.

This clone was found a few times. V is TRBV6-4 and J is TRBJ2-3, with TRBD2 identical over 9 bases. With 0 bases clipped from V and 4 bases from J, the junction kept 2 bases outside the gene matches. The germline CDR1 and CDR2 sequences are MRHNA and SNTAGT. The CDR3 sequence is 15 residues long. The CDR3 region is CASSDSAGGPDTQYF. Written as DNA, the CDR3 is TGTGCCAGCAGTGACTCTGCGGGGGGGCCAGATACGCAGTATTTT.

The J gene is TRBJ1-1, the V gene TRBV11-2, with unresolved D. Germline CDR1 reads SGHAT; CDR2 reads FQNNGV. V was cut by 0 bases and J by 0 bases, with 5 bases left in between. This CDR3 region has 14 residues. Here the CDR3 DNA reads TGTGCCAGCAGCTTAGATCTAATGAACACTGAAGCTTTCTTT. Translation: CASSLDLMNTEAFF.

The chain couples TRBV6-5 to TRBJ2-1; D may be TRBD2 (6 bases). The V end lost 8 bases, the J end lost 5 bases, and 13 bases lay between the germline ends. This CDR3 has 13 residues. Germline CDR1 is MNHEY and CDR2 is SVGAGI. In DNA form, the CDR3 reads TGTGCCAGCGCCCTAGCGCTAGACAATGAGCAGTTCTTC. Translating gives CASALALDNEQFF.

This clone was counted once. This chain joins TRBV11-3 and TRBJ2-2, with 8 bases aligning to TRBD2. The trim removed 8 bases at V and 4 bases at J, leaving 6 bases unmatched. The CDR3 has 14 amino acids. The germline gives CDR1 SGHNT, CDR2 YENEEA. The CDR3 DNA follows: TGTGCCAGCGCACGGGGGGGAACCACCGGGGAGCTGTTTTTT. Translating it yields CASARGGTTGELFF. Looking up the rest from reference TRBV11-3 and TRBJ2-2 gives the full variable domain: EAGVVQSPRYKIIEKKQPVAFWCNPISGHNTLYWYLQNLGQGPELLIRYENEEAVDDSQLPKDRFSAERLKGVDSTLKIQPAELGDSAVYLCASARGGTTGELFFGEGSRLTVL.

This chain uses TRBV27 with TRBJ1-1, with 8 bases matching TRBD1. This CDR3 region has 16 residues. Germline values: CDR1 MNHEY, CDR2 SMNVEV (reference sequence). Trimming removed 6 bases from V and 0 bases from J; junction bases left unmatched: 9. CDR3 residues: CASSKGTGFMNTEAFF. The CDR3, as DNA: TGTGCCAGCAGCAAAGGGACAGGATTCATGAACACTGAAGCTTTCTTT.

The V gene is TRBV6-4, the J gene TRBJ1-2, with D perhaps TRBD1 (5 bases). CDR1 and CDR2 (germline): MRHNA, SNTAGT. Trimming stripped 6 bases from V and 0 bases from J, with 14 bases between. This CDR3 contains 15 residues. The CDR3 region has the DNA TGTGCCAGCAGCGAGGGACCGATTACTAACTATGGCTACACCTTC. Residues: CASSEGPITNYGYTF.

This chain links TRBV28 with TRBJ2-7; 7 positions match TRBD1. Looked up from germline, CDR1 is MDHEN and CDR2 is SYDVKM. This CDR3 is built from 12 residues. V gave up 6 bases and J gave up 3 bases; unmatched junction bases: 2. CDR3 in amino acids: CASRSGGYEQYF. DNA of the CDR3: TGTGCCAGCAGGTCAGGGGGCTACGAGCAGTACTTC.